These 27 T cell receptor beta chains originate from one sample sequenced in a study of OX40 agonist ivuxolimab in advanced cancers. Libraries were prepared by immunoSEQ multiplex PCR; TCRdb keeps only in-frame clonotypes and omits some of them. The repertoire holds about 67,000 clones, with around 82% as singletons. The sample in question was CD4+ or CD8+ T cells sorted from blood, obtained in a trial of the OX40 agonist ivuxolimab. These receptors originate from an adult with an advanced solid tumor such as melanoma, head and neck, liver or kidney cancer.

The V call is TRBV19, the J call TRBJ2-3, with 10 bases fitting TRBD2. Trimming took 4 bases from V and 2 from J; bases not matched to a gene: 9. The germline V gene encodes CDR1 LNHDA and CDR2 SQIVND (reference sequence). CDR3 length equals 17 residues. The CDR3 spells CASSNSGGPSSTDTQYF. For the CDR3, the DNA is TGTGCCAGTAGTAATAGCGGGGGGCCTTCATCCACAGATACGCAGTATTTT.

The rearrangement links TRBV6-4 to TRBJ1-3; D unresolved. This CDR3 spans 16 amino acids. Per the germline V gene, CDR1 is MRHNA and CDR2 is SNTAGT. V lost 10 bases and J lost 0, with 19 bases in between. CDR3 sequence (DNA): TGTGCCACCTACGACGAGAGACACCGCTCTGGAAACACCATATATTTT. It translates to CATYDERHRSGNTIYF.

The chain has TRBV5-1 and TRBJ2-5; 9 bases are shared with TRBD2. Germline V CDR1 and CDR2: SGHRS, YFSETQ. The length of the CDR3 is 15 residues. With V trimmed by 3 bases and J by 5 bases, 8 bases remained unmatched. CDR3 amino acids: CASSSVAGAEETQYF. In DNA, the CDR3 is TGCGCCAGCAGCTCCGTAGCGGGGGCGGAGGAGACCCAGTACTTC.

The rearrangement uses TRBV19 and TRBJ1-3; D unclear. In germline, CDR1 is LNHDA, CDR2 SQIVND (reference sequence). V lost 5 bases and J 4 bases, leaving 9 bases between the germline ends. The CDR3 is made up of 13 amino acids. In nucleotides, the CDR3 is TGTGCCAGTAGTCGGTCTGGGGGAAACACCATATATTTT. It specifies CASSRSGGNTIYF.

The genes are TRBV28 and TRBJ1-1, with D possibly matching TRBD1 (6 bases). The CDR3 is 13 amino acids. Looked up from germline, CDR1 is MDHEN and CDR2 is SYDVKM. The V and J ends lost 6 bases and 6 bases respectively, with 14 bases between them. CDR3 nucleotide sequence: TGTGCCAGCAGGTCAGGGGAGTTTTCTGAAGCTTTCTTT. It encodes CASRSGEFSEAFF.

The chain is built from TRBV6-1 and TRBJ2-7; D is possibly TRBD1 (5 bases). This CDR3 contains 13 residues. V gave up 5 bases and J gave up 3 bases, with 11 bases separating them. CDR1 and CDR2 from the germline V gene are MNHNS and SASEGT. Here the CDR3 reads CASSSTGNYEQYV. The CDR3 DNA reads as TGTGCCAGCAGTTCAACAGGTAACTACGAGCAGTACGTC.

The J gene is TRBJ2-7, the V gene TRBV5-6; weak D call: TRBD1 (5 bases). Germline assignment: CDR1 SGHDT and CDR2 YYEEEE. CDR3 size: 13 residues. V lost 0 bases and J lost 6, with 10 bases in between. The CDR3 region has the DNA TGTGCCAGCAGCTTGGAGGGCAGGGCCGAGCAGTACGTC. Its translation: CASSLEGRAEQYV.

The CDR3, as DNA: TGTGCCAGCAGCCAACTCTCCGGGACAGGGACCTACAATGAGCAGTTCTTC. Its protein is CASSQLSGTGTYNEQFF. The chain uses TRBV4-2 and TRBJ2-1; TRBD1 agrees at 9 bases. V lost 2 bases, J lost 2 bases, and 7 bases stayed unmatched. The V gene's germline CDR1 is LGHNA and CDR2 YNFKEQ. This CDR3 has 17 amino acids.

This chain links TRBV19 with TRBJ2-7; 9 bases agree with TRBD2. This CDR3 has 14 amino acids. From germline, CDR1 is LNHDA and CDR2 SQIVND (reference sequence). The CDR3 protein is CAKSQRGASHEQYV. The CDR3 bases are TGTGCGAAAAGTCAGCGGGGGGCGAGTCACGAGCAGTACGTC.

This chain uses TRBV12-2 with TRBJ2-7; TRBD2 reflects the table's D call only, with no check against the DNA. TRBV12-2 is assigned pseudogene status. The CDR3 has 15 residues. CDR3 sequence (DNA): TGTGCAAGTCGAGCACTAGCGGGGGGCCATGGCGAGCAGTACGTC. Its translation is CASRALAGGHGEQYV.

The CDR3 coding sequence is TGTGCCAGCAGCGCCGCGGCTCAGGTATCTGGGGCCAACGTCCTGACTTTC. Translated, it gives CASSAAAQVSGANVLTF. The chain couples TRBV5-4 to TRBJ2-6; the D is unclear. Trimming shortened V by 4 bases and J by 1 base, and 15 bases separated the two germline ends. The CDR3 loop spans 17 amino acids. Germline V gene data show CDR1 as SGHNT and CDR2 as YYREEE (reference sequence).

The table lists this clone with a few counts. The chain recombines TRBV5-4 with TRBJ1-2, with 8 nucleotides matching TRBD1. This CDR3 has 14 residues. V shed 4 bases and J 11 bases; nucleotides not matched to a gene: 13. Germline CDR1 reads SGHNT; CDR2 reads YYREEE (reference sequence). The CDR3: CASSPWDRPFYYTF. CDR3 DNA: TGTGCCAGCAGCCCCTGGGACAGGCCTTTTTATTACACCTTC.

This rearrangement joins TRBV9 to TRBJ2-5, with D perhaps matching TRBD1 (6 bases). V was trimmed by 3 bases and J by 1 base, leaving 10 bases between them. The CDR3 extends over 14 amino acids. Per germline, CDR1 SGDLS and CDR2 YYNGEE. The CDR3 DNA is TGTGCCAGCAGCGAGAACAGGGCCCAAGAGACCCAGTACTTC. This codes for CASSENRAQETQYF.

V usage is TRBV2 and J usage is TRBJ2-1; 11 bases are a match to TRBD1. CDR1 SNHLY and CDR2 FYNNEI come from the germline V gene. V trimming: 11 bases; J trimming: 3 bases; junction bases outside the gene matches: 6. The CDR3 is 14 amino acids. The CDR3 DNA follows: TGTGCCGACGGGGGGACAGGGGGCTACAATGAGCAGTTCTTC. It specifies CADGGTGGYNEQFF.

This clone appeared a few times. The chain combines TRBV9 with TRBJ2-5; TRBD2 matches 7 bases. V trimming: 0 bases; J trimming: 3 bases; junction bases outside the gene matches: 2. CDR1 and CDR2 (germline): SGDLS, YYNGEE. The CDR3 runs to 14 residues. The chain's CDR3 is CASSVGLAEETQYF. DNA for the CDR3: TGTGCCAGCAGCGTAGGACTAGCAGAAGAGACCCAGTACTTC.

The V call is TRBV5-1, the J call TRBJ2-3; D is perhaps TRBD2 (6 bases). CDR3 length: 14 amino acids. Trimming cost V 3 bases and J 2 bases, with 10 bases left between them. The germline CDR1 and CDR2 sequences are SGHRS and YFSETQ. CDR3 protein: CASSSSETTDTQYF. CDR3 bases: TGCGCCAGCAGCTCTAGCGAGACCACAGATACGCAGTATTTT.

This clone came up once. This chain connects TRBV9 to TRBJ1-5; D possibly corresponds to TRBD1 (5 bases). The germline V gene has CDR1 SGDLS and CDR2 YYNGEE. This CDR3 has 15 residues. V lost 3 bases, J lost 5 bases, and 15 bases lay in between. The CDR3 DNA reads as TGTGCCAGCAGCGAAGGGACTTTCCCGGATCAGCCCCAGCATTTT. Translating gives CASSEGTFPDQPQHF.

The rearrangement uses TRBV4-1 and TRBJ1-1; 8 nucleotides line up with TRBD1. Germline-derived CDR1 and CDR2 are MGHRA and YSYEKL. The CDR3 spans 17 residues. The V and J ends lost 2 bases and 5 bases, in that order; junction bases with no gene match: 13. The CDR3 region is CASSQRDRPGIRTEAFF. The CDR3 bases are TGCGCCAGCAGCCAACGGGACAGGCCCGGGATACGGACTGAAGCTTTCTTT.

The chain combines TRBV7-9 with TRBJ2-6, with D tentatively TRBD1 (5 bases). This CDR3 is 16 amino acids long. The V and J ends lost 5 bases and 4 bases respectively, with 15 bases between them. Germline V gene data show CDR1 as SEHNR and CDR2 as FQNEAQ (reference sequence). The CDR3 DNA sequence: TGTGCCAGCAGCGGTAGACAGAAGAGAGGGGCCAACGTCCTGACTTTC. Amino acids: CASSGRQKRGANVLTF.

The chain joins TRBV27 to TRBJ2-7; the D gene could be TRBD1 or TRBD2 (5 bases each). The CDR3 covers 15 residues. Germline values: CDR1 MNHEY, CDR2 SMNVEV (reference sequence). V dropped 4 bases and J dropped 2 bases, with 15 bases sitting between them. The CDR3 here is CASSSGTSDAYEQYF. CDR3 in DNA: TGTGCCAGCAGTTCCGGGACCTCGGACGCCTACGAGCAGTACTTC.

This chain joins TRBV4-1 and TRBJ2-2; the D gene could be TRBD1 or TRBD2 (5 bases each). The length of the CDR3 is 13 residues. CDR1 and CDR2 (germline): MGHRA, YSYEKL. Trimming left V 4 bases short and J 2 bases short, with 5 bases between. In DNA, the CDR3 is TGCGCCAGCAGCCGGGACAACACCGGGGAGCTGTTTTTT. It yields the protein CASSRDNTGELFF.

The rearrangement joins TRBV6-5 to TRBJ2-5, with D unclear. The J call is uncertain, as TRBJ2-7 better fits the DNA end. In germline, CDR1 is MNHEY, CDR2 SVGAGI. The CDR3 length is 11 residues. In DNA, the CDR3 is TGTGCCAGCAGTACATCCTACGAGCAGTACTTC. The encoded protein is CASSTSYEQYF.

The chain links TRBV10-3 to TRBJ1-2; 8 bases map to TRBD1. The CDR3 covers 13 residues. The V gene's germline CDR1 is ENHRY and CDR2 SYGVKD. J gave up 6 bases and V 8 bases, and 8 bases lay outside the gene matches. The CDR3 bases are TGTGCCATCCATAAGGAACAGGGGGATGGCTACACCTTC. As protein: CAIHKEQGDGYTF.

This CDR3 reads CASSLGGAFSYEQYF. The CDR3 DNA follows: TGTGCCAGCAGTTTAGGAGGGGCTTTCTCCTACGAGCAGTACTTC. J is TRBJ2-7 and V is TRBV28; D perhaps matches TRBD2 (6 bases). The CDR3 loop spans 15 amino acids. Germline loops: CDR1 MDHEN, CDR2 SYDVKM. V shed 2 bases and J shed 0 bases, with 11 bases lying between them. The full variable domain, with the rest looked up from reference TRBV28 and TRBJ2-7, is DVKVTQSSRYLVKRTGEKVFLECVQDMDHENMFWYRQDPGLGLRLIYFSYDVKMKEKGDIPEGYSVSREKKERFSLILESASTNQTSMYLCASSLGGAFSYEQYFGPGTRLTVT.

V usage is TRBV10-3 and J usage is TRBJ1-1, with TRBD1 as a possible D gene (5 bases). CDR1 is ENHRY, CDR2 SYGVKD, per germline. Trimming cost V 3 bases and J 5 bases, with 22 bases left between them. The CDR3 totals 17 residues. CDR3 DNA sequence: TGTGCCATCAGTGATTATTTCCCGGGGGAAGAAGAGACTGAAGCTTTCTTT. Protein product: CAISDYFPGEEETEAFF.

This chain connects TRBV27 to TRBJ2-1, with TRBD1 identical over 10 bases. V was pared by 5 bases and J by 2 bases, with 12 bases of the junction left unmatched. Germline CDR1 MNHEY, CDR2 SMNVEV (reference sequence). This CDR3 has 18 amino acids. The CDR3 DNA follows: TGTGCCAGCAGTACACGGGACAGGGGACTCTCCCCCTACAATGAGCAGTTCTTC. Its translation is CASSTRDRGLSPYNEQFF.

V and J are TRBV27 and TRBJ2-7; either TRBD1 or TRBD2 may fit D (6 bases each). The CDR3 has 15 amino acids. Trimming shortened V by 2 bases and J by 3 bases, and 14 bases separated the two germline ends. The germline V gene encodes CDR1 MNHEY and CDR2 SMNVEV (reference sequence). The CDR3 protein is CASSLRAGQNYEQYV. The CDR3 coding sequence is TGTGCCAGCAGTTTACGGGCGGGACAAAACTACGAGCAGTACGTC.